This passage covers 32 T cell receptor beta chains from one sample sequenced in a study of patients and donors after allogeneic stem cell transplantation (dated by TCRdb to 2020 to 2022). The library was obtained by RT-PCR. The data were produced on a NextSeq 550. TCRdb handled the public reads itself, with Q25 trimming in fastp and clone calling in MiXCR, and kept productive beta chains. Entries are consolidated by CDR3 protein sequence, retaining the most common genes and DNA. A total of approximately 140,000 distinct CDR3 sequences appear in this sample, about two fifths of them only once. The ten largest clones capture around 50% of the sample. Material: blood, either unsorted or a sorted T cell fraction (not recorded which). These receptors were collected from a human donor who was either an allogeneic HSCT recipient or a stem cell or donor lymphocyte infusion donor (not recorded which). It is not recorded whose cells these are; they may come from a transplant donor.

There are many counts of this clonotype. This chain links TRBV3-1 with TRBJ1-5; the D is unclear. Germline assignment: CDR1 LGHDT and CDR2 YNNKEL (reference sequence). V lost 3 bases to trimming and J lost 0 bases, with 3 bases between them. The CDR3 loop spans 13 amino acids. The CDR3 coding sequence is TGTGCCAGCAGCCACGATAGCAATCAGCCCCAGCATTTT. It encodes CASSHDSNQPQHF.

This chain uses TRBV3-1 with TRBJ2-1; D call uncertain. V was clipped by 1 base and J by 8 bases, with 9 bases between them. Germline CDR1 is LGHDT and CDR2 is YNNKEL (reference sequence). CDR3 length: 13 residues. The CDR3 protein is CASSQGSADEQFF. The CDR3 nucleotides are TGTGCCAGCAGCCAAGGCTCGGCCGATGAGCAGTTCTTC.

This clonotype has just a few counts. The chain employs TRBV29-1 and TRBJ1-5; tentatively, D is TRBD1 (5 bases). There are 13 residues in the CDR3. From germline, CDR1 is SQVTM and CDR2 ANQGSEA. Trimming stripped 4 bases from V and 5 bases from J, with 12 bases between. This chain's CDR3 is CSVAGQGDQPQHF. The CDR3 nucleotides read TGCAGCGTTGCGGGCCAGGGCGATCAGCCCCAGCATTTT.

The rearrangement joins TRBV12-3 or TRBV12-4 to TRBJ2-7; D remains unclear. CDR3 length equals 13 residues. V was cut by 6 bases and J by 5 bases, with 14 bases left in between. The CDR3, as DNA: TGTGCCAGCAGCAAAGCCCCATCACACGAGCAGTACTTC. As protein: CASSKAPSHEQYF.

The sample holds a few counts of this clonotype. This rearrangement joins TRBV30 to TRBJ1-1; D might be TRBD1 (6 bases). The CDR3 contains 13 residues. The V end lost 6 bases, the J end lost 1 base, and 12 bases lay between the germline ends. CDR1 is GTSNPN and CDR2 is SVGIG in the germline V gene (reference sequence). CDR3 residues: CACRDTQNTEAFF. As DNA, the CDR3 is TGTGCCTGCCGGGACACCCAGAACACTGAAGCTTTCTTT.

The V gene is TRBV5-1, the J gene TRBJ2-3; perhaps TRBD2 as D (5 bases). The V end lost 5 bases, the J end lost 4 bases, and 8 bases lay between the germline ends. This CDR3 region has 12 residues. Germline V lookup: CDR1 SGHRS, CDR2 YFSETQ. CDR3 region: CASSSVPDTQYF. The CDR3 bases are TGCGCCAGCAGTAGCGTTCCAGATACGCAGTATTTT.

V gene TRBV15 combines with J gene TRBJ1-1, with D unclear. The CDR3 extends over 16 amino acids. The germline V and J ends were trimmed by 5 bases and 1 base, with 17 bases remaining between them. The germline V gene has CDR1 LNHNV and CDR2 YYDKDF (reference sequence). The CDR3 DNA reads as TGTGCCACCAGCTTATTGGAGACCCTGCGGAACACTGAAGCTTTCTTT. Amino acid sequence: CATSLLETLRNTEAFF.

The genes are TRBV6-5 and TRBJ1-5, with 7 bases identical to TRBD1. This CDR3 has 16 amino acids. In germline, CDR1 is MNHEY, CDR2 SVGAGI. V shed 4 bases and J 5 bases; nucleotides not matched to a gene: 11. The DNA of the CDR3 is TGTGCCAGCAGTTCCACCTCGACAGGGATCGATCAGCCCCAGCATTTT. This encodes CASSSTSTGIDQPQHF.

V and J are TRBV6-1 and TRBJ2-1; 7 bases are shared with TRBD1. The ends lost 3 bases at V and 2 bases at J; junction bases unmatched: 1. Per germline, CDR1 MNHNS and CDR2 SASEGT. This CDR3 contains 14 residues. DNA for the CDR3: TGTGCCAGCAGTGACAGGGGGACCTACAATGAGCAGTTCTTC. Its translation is CASSDRGTYNEQFF.

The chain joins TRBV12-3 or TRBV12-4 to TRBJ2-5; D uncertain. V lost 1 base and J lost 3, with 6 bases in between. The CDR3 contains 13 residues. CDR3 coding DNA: TGTGCCAGCAGTTTAGTAGTCAAAGAGACCCAGTACTTC. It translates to CASSLVVKETQYF.

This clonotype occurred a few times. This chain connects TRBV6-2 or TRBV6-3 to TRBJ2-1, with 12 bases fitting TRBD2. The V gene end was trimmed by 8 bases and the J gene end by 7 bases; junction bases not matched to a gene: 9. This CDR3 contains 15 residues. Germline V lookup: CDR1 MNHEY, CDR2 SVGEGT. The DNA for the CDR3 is TGTGCCAGCCTACCCCTAGCGGGGGGGCTTAATGAGCAGTTCTTC. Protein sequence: CASLPLAGGLNEQFF.

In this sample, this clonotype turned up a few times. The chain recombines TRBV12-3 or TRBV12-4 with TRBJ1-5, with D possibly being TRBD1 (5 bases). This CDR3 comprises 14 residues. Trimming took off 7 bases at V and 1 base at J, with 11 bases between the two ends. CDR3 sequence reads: CASNQRGSNQPQHF. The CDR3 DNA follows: TGTGCCAGCAACCAAAGGGGAAGCAATCAGCCCCAGCATTTT.

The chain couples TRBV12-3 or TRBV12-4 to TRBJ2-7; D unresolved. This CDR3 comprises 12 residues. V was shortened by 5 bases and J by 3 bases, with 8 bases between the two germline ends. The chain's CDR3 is CASSQSLYEQYF. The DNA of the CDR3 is TGTGCCAGCAGTCAATCTCTCTACGAGCAGTACTTC.

As DNA, the CDR3 is TGTGCCAGCAGCTTAGGAGTGGGAAACTATGGCTACACCTTC. Translating gives CASSLGVGNYGYTF. This chain uses TRBV7-9 with TRBJ1-2; D is uncertain. The germline V gene has CDR1 SEHNR and CDR2 FQNEAQ (reference sequence). Trimming stripped 1 base from V and 2 bases from J, with 8 bases between. The CDR3 sequence is 14 residues long.

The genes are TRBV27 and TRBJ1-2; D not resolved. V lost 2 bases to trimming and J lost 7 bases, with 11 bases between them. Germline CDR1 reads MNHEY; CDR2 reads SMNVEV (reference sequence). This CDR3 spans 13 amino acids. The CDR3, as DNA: TGTGCCAGCAGTTTAAGCCGGTGGGGTGGCTACACCTTC. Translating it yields CASSLSRWGGYTF.

This chain's CDR3 is CASSYFHRGNAKNIQYF. Written as DNA, the CDR3 is TGTGCCAGCAGTTACTTCCACAGGGGGAACGCCAAAAACATTCAGTACTTC. The gene calls are TRBV6-5 and TRBJ2-4, with 8 positions matching TRBD1. The CDR3 loop spans 17 amino acids. Germline V gene data show CDR1 as MNHEY and CDR2 as SVGAGI. V trimming: 1 base; J trimming: 1 base; junction bases outside the gene matches: 6.

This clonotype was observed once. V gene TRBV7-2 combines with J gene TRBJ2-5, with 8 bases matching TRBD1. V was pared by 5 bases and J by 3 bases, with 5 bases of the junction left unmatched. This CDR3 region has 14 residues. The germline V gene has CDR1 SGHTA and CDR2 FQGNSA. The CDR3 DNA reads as TGTGCCAGCAGCCCAGACAGGGGCGAAGAGACCCAGTACTTC. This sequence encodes CASSPDRGEETQYF.

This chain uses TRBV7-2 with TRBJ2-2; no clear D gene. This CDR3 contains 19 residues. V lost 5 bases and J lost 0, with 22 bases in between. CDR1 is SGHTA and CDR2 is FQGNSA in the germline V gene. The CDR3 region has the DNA TGTGCCAGCAGCCCCTTTTTGGGTTGGGCCAGCACGAACACCGGGGAGCTGTTTTTT. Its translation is CASSPFLGWASTNTGELFF. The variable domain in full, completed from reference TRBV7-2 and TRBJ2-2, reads GAGVSQSPSNKVTEKGKDVELRCDPISGHTALYWYRQSLGQGLEFLIYFQGNSAPDKSGLPSDRFSAERTGGSVSTLTIQRTQQEDSAVYLCASSPFLGWASTNTGELFFGEGSRLTVL.

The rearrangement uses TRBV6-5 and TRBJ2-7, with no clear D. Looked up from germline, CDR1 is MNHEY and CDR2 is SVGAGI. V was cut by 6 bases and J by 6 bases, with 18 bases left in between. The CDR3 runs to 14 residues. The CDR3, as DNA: TGTGCCAGCAGCCGGCAGCAGAACGTAGGCGAGCAGTACTTC. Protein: CASSRQQNVGEQYF.

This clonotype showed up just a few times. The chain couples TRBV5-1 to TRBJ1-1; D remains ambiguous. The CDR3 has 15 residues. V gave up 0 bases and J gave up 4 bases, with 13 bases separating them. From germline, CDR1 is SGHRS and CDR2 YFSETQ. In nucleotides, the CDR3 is TGCGCCAGCAGCTTGGTGTTCGGGCCCAGCACTGAAGCTTTCTTT. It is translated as CASSLVFGPSTEAFF.

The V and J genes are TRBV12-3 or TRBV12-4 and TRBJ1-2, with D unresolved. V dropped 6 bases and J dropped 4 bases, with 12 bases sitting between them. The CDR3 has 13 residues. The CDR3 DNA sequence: TGTGCCAGCAGCGAGAATCGGGTCTATGGCTACACCTTC. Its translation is CASSENRVYGYTF.

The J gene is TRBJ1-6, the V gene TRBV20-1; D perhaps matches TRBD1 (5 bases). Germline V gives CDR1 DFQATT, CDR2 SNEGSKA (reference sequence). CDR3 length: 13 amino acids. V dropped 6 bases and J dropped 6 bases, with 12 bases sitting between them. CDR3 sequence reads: CSAQGQVNSPLHF. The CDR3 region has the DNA TGCAGTGCGCAAGGACAAGTTAATTCACCCCTCCACTTT.

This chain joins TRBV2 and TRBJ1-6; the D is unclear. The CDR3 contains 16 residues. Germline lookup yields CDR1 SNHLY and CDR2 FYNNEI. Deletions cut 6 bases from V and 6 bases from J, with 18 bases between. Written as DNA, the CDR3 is TGTGCCAGCAGCCCAAGTCAGCGTTCTTCTAATTCACCCCTCCACTTT. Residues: CASSPSQRSSNSPLHF.

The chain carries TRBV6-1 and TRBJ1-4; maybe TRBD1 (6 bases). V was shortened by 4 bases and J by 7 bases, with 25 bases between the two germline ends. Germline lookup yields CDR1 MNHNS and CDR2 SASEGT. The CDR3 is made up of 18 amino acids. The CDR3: CASSVGYGGGLNGEKLFF. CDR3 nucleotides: TGTGCCAGCAGTGTTGGCTATGGGGGGGGGCTTAACGGTGAAAAACTGTTTTTT.

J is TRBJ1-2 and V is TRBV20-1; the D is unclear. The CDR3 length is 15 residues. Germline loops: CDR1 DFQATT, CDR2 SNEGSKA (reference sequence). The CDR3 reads CRAHRLETRNYGYTF. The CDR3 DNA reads TGCAGGGCCCACCGTCTGGAGACCCGGAACTATGGCTACACCTTC.

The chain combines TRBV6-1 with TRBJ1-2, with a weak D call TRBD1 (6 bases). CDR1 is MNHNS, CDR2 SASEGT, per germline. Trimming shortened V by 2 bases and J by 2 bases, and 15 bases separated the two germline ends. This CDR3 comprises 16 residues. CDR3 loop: CASSEWVRGNNYGYTF. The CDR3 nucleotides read TGTGCCAGCAGTGAATGGGTCAGGGGAAACAACTATGGCTACACCTTC.

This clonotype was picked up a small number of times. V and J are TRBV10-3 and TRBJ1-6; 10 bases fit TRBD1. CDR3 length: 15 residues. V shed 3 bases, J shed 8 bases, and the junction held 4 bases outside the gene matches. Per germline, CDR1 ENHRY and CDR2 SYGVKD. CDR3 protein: CAISDGTGVDSPLHF. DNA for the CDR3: TGTGCCATCAGTGATGGGACAGGGGTGGATTCACCCCTCCACTTT.

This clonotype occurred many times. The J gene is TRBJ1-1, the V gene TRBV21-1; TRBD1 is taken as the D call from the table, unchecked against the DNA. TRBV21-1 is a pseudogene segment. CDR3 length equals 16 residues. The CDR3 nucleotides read TGTGCCAGCAGCAAACCAAGTGAAGACAGGGAGGCTGAAGCTTTCTTT. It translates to CASSKPSEDREAEAFF.

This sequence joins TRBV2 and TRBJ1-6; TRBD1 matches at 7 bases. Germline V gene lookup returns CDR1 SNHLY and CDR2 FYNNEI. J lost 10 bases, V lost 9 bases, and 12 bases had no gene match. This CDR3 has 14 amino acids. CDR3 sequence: CARAGGQGTSPLHF. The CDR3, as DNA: TGTGCCAGAGCAGGGGGGCAGGGAACGTCACCCCTCCACTTT.

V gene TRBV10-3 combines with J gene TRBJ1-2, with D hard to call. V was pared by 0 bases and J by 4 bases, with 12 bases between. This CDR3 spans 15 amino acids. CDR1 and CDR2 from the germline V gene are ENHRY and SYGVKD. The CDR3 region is CAISESGLASYGYTF. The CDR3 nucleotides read TGTGCCATCAGTGAGTCGGGCCTAGCCAGCTATGGCTACACCTTC.

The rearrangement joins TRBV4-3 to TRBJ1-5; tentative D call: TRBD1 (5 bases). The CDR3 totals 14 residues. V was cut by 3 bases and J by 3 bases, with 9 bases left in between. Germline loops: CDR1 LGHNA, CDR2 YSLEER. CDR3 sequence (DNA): TGCGCCAGCAGCCAGGGAGGGGACAATCAGCCCCAGCATTTT. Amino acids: CASSQGGDNQPQHF.

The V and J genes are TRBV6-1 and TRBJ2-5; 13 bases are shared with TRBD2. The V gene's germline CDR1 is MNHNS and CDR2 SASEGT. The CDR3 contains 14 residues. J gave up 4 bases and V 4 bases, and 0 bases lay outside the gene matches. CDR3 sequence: CASSGLAGGETQYF. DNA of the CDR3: TGTGCCAGCAGTGGACTAGCGGGGGGAGAGACCCAGTACTTC.